This T cell receptor beta chain was documented in a study of T cell responses to AZD1222 COVID-19 vaccine. Overall study: Pooled samples include second doses given at about 4 or 12 weeks.

Sequenced by immunoSEQ multiplex PCR; TCRdb stores in-frame clones only, minus some. Counted here are some 190,000 clones, just over 85% occurring once; the ten biggest clones make up about 8%. Whole-study results and caveats: Vaccine-associated CD4 TCRs ranged over spike, dominating at 160-218 and 743-854. Donors were chiefly white British, with a greater number of females, and clonal diversity was perhaps underestimated. Baseline serology detected seropositivity in only five or six AZD1222 recipients.

As regards this clone: Its antigen remains unidentified.

The sequence came from an adult in good health. The sequenced sample was peripheral blood, obtained on day 0 of AZD1222 vaccination.

CDR3 loop: CAWSVPRPPEAFF. CDR3 sequence (DNA): TGTGCCTGGAGTGTACCCCGTCCGCCTGAAGCTTTCTTT. This chain uses TRBV30 with TRBJ1-1; D is unclear. The CDR3 runs 13 residues. Trimming stripped 0 bases from V and 6 bases from J, with 11 bases between. Germline CDR1 reads GTSNPN; CDR2 reads SVGIG (reference sequence).